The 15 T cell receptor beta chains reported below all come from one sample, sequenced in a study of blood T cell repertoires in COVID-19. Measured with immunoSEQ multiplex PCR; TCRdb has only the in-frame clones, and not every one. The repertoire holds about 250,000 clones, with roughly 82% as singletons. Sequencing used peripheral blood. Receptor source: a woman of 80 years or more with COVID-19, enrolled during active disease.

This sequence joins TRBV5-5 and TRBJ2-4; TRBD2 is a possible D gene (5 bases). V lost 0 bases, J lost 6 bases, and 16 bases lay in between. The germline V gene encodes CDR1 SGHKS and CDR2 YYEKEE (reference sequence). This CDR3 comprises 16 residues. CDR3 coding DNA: TGTGCCAGCAGCTTGGTAGGCAGGACTTTCGCAAACATTCAGTACTTC. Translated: CASSLVGRTFANIQYF.

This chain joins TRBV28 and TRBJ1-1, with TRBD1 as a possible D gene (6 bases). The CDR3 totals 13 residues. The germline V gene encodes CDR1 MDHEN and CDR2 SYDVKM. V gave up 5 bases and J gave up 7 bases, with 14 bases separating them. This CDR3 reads CASSTTGRGEAFF. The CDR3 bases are TGTGCCAGCAGTACAACAGGGAGAGGTGAAGCTTTCTTT.

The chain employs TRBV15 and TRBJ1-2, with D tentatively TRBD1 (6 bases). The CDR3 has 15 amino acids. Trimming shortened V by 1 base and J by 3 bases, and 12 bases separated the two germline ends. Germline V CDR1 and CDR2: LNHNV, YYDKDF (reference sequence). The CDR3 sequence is CATSRVRGADYGYTF. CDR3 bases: TGTGCCACCAGCAGAGTTCGGGGGGCGGACTATGGCTACACCTTC.

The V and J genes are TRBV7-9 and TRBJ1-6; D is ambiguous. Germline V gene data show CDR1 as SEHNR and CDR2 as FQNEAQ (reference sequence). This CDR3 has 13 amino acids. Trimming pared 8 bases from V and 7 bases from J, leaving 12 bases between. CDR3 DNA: TGTGCCAGCGTTTTCGGTGTGAATTCACCCCTCCACTTT. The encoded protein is CASVFGVNSPLHF. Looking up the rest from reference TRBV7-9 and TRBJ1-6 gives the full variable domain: DTGVSQNPRHKITKRGQNVTFRCDPISEHNRLYWYRQTLGQGPEFLTYFQNEAQLEKSRLLSDRFSAERPKGSFSTLEIQRTEQGDSAMYLCASVFGVNSPLHFGNGTRLTVT.

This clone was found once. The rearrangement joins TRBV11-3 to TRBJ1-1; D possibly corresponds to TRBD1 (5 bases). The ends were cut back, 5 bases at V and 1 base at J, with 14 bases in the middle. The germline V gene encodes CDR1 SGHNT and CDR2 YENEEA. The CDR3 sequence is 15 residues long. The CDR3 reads CASSPRRGGNTEAFF. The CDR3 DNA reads TGTGCCAGCAGCCCCCGGAGGGGCGGGAACACTGAAGCTTTCTTT.

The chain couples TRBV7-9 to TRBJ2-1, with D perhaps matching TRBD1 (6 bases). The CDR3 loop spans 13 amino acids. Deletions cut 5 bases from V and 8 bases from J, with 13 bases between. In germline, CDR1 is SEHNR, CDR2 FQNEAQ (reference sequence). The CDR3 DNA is TGTGCCAGCAGCCCACAGGGATTTGATGAGCAGTTCTTC. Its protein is CASSPQGFDEQFF.

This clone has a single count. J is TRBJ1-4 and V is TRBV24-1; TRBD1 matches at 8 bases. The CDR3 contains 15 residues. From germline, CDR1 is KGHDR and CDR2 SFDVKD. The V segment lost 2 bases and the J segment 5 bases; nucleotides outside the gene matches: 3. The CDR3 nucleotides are TGTGCCACCAGTGATTCAGGGGGCTTCAATGAAAAACTGTTTTTT. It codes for CATSDSGGFNEKLFF.

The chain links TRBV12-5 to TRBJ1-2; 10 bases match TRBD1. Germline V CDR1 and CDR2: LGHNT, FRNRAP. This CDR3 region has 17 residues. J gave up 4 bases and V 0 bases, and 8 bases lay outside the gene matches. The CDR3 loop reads CASGLVQGQGVIYGYTF. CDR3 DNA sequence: TGTGCTAGTGGTTTGGTACAAGGACAGGGGGTTATCTATGGCTACACCTTC.

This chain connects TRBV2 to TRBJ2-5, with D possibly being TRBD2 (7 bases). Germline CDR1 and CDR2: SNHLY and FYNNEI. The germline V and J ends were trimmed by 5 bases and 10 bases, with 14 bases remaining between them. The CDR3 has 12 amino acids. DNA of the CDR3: TGTGCCAGCAGTACGGGGGGCGGGGGCCAGTACTTC. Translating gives CASSTGGGGQYF.

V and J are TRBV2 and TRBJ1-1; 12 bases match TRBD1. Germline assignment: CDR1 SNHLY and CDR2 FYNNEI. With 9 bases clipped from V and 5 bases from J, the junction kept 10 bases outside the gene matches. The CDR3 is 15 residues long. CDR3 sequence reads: CASSGQGARGTEAFF. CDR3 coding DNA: TGTGCCAGTTCGGGACAGGGGGCAAGAGGGACTGAAGCTTTCTTT.

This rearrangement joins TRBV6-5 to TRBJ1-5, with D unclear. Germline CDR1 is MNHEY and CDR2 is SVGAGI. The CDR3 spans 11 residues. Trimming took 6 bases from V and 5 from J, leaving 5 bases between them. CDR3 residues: CASSLDQPQHF. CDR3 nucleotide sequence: TGTGCCAGCAGCCTAGATCAGCCCCAGCATTTT.

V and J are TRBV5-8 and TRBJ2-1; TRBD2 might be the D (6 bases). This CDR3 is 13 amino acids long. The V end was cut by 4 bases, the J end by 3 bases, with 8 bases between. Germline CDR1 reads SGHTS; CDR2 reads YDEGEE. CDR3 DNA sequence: TGTGCCAGCAGCCGGGACTTCTACAATGAGCAGTTCTTC. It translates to CASSRDFYNEQFF.

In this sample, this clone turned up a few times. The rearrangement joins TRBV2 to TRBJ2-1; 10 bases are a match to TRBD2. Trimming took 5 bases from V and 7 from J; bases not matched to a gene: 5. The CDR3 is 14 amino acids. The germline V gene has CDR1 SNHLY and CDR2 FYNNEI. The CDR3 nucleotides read TGTGCCAGCAGTAGCGGGGGGGCGGGAAATGAGCAGTTCTTC. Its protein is CASSSGGAGNEQFF.

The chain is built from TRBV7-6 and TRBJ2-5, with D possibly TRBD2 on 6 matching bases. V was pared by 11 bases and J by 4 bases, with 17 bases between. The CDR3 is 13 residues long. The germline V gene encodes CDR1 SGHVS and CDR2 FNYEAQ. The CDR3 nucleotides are TGTGCCGCTTCCGGGAGAGGGGCAGAGACCCAGTACTTC. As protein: CAASGRGAETQYF.

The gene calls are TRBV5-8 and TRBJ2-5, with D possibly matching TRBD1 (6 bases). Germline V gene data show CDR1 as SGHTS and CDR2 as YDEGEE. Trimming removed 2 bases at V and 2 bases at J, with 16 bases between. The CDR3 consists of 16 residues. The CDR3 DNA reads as TGTGCCAGCAGCTTAAGTGGGACACGATATCAAGAGACCCAGTACTTC. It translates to CASSLSGTRYQETQYF.